The 10 T cell receptor beta chains presented below share a single source sample, sequenced in a study of identical twins. TCRdb reprocessed the 5' RACE reads via MiXCR and lists one record per CDR3 protein. The table has nearly 250,000 distinct CDR3 sequences, 5.5% to 7% seen once. This sample was also put to use in a study of yellow fever vaccine responses in identical twins.

Sequencing was performed on memory (CD45RO+) T cells sorted from blood. The receptors were sampled from a woman younger than 30 in good health.

There are a few counts of this clonotype. The rearrangement uses TRBV29-1 and TRBJ1-2; 8 nucleotides align to TRBD1. The CDR3 loop spans 16 amino acids. V gave up 6 bases and J gave up 0 bases; unmatched junction bases: 12. Germline lookup yields CDR1 SQVTM and CDR2 ANQGSEA. CDR3 amino acids: CSVDATGAGSNYGYTF. The CDR3 DNA reads as TGCAGCGTAGATGCGACAGGGGCTGGTTCTAACTATGGCTACACCTTC.

This clonotype was recorded at least ten times. J is TRBJ2-7 and V is TRBV6-5, with D tentatively TRBD2 (5 bases). The CDR3 extends over 12 amino acids. V lost 7 bases and J lost 2, with 9 bases in between. Germline loops: CDR1 MNHEY, CDR2 SVGAGI. The CDR3 bases are TGTGCCAGCACCAGTAGCGCCTACGAGCAGTACTTC. Its protein is CASTSSAYEQYF.

The chain has TRBV12-3 or TRBV12-4 and TRBJ2-3; the D gene is possibly TRBD2 (5 bases). Trimming pared 2 bases from V and 8 bases from J, leaving 14 bases between. This CDR3 is 14 amino acids long. As DNA, the CDR3 is TGTGCCAGCAGTTTACGACGGGTAGGAGGTACGCAGTATTTT. Its translation: CASSLRRVGGTQYF.

This clonotype was counted ten times or more. V and J are TRBV5-1 and TRBJ2-2, with D unresolved. With 5 bases removed from V and 3 bases from J, the gap between germline ends came to 8 bases. CDR3 length: 13 residues. Germline-derived CDR1 and CDR2 are SGHRS and YFSETQ. The CDR3 is CASRTTYTGELFF. CDR3 coding DNA: TGCGCCAGCAGAACAACGTACACCGGGGAGCTGTTTTTT.

A few counts support this clonotype. The CDR3 here is CSAPKVEGTQYF. CDR3 nucleotides: TGCAGTGCTCCAAAAGTGGAGGGGACGCAGTATTTT. V gene TRBV20-1 combines with J gene TRBJ2-3, with D possibly being TRBD2 (6 bases). The CDR3 spans 12 residues. The V end was cut by 5 bases, the J end by 9 bases, with 15 bases between. Germline lookup yields CDR1 DFQATT and CDR2 SNEGSKA (reference sequence).

This clonotype occurred a few times. The chain joins TRBV10-3 to TRBJ1-1, with D possibly matching TRBD1 (6 bases). The CDR3 has 15 residues. V shed 5 bases and J shed 1 base, with 14 bases lying between them. Germline V gene lookup returns CDR1 ENHRY and CDR2 SYGVKD. CDR3 nucleotides: TGTGCCATCAGTAGCTTCGGGGGCGGGAACACTGAAGCTTTCTTT. It translates to CAISSFGGGNTEAFF.

This clonotype was found many times. The V call is TRBV28, the J call TRBJ2-4; TRBD2 might be the D (5 bases). V was trimmed by 7 bases and J by 1 base, leaving 17 bases between them. Germline V gives CDR1 MDHEN, CDR2 SYDVKM. The CDR3 contains 16 residues. The CDR3 DNA is TGTGCCAGCACCTACGGACTGCCCTCGGCCAAAAACATTCAGTACTTC. It yields the protein CASTYGLPSAKNIQYF.

At least ten counts were recorded for this clonotype. This chain uses TRBV28 with TRBJ1-4; D may be TRBD1 (6 bases). The CDR3 loop spans 13 amino acids. CDR1 is MDHEN and CDR2 is SYDVKM in the germline V gene. Trimming pared 5 bases from V and 6 bases from J, leaving 10 bases between. CDR3 residues: CASSGQTHEKLFF. The CDR3 region has the DNA TGTGCCAGCAGTGGACAGACGCATGAAAAACTGTTTTTT.

There are many counts of this clonotype. This sequence joins TRBV5-1 and TRBJ2-6; weak D call: TRBD1 (5 bases). The CDR3 is 15 residues long. CDR1 SGHRS and CDR2 YFSETQ come from the germline V gene. V lost 4 bases to trimming and J lost 1 base, with 9 bases between them. CDR3 DNA sequence: TGCGCCAGCAGCGGGGCTACTTCTGGGGCCAACGTCCTGACTTTC. Translated: CASSGATSGANVLTF.

This chain links TRBV7-9 with TRBJ2-7; D is perhaps TRBD2 (6 bases). Germline lookup yields CDR1 SEHNR and CDR2 FQNEAQ (reference sequence). The CDR3 has 13 amino acids. The ends were cut back, 5 bases at V and 3 bases at J, with 11 bases in the middle. The CDR3 DNA reads as TGTGCCAGCAGCGAGCGGGTCGGCTACGAGCAGTACTTC. It translates to CASSERVGYEQYF.